The sequence of this T cell receptor (beta chain) was determined in a study of shared clonotypes between healthy human individuals (dated by TCRdb to the early 2020s). Regarding the research as a whole: A couple of women and a few men aged 18 to 49 years were included in the cohort. For each donor, three plates each were used for CD4 naive and CD4 memory, two plates were used for CD8 naive, and one plate was used for CD8 memory. To increase sequencing depth and limit assay-specific biases, different laboratories used diverse techniques to prepare libraries and sequence TCR repertoires. Blood TCR repertoires of five healthy adults were deeply sequenced to estimate repertoire size and the extent of clonotype sharing between individuals. Between about 0.85 and 9.5 billion PBMCs per donor were obtained by leukapheresis. Summary of the overall study and its limitations: Sampling was limited to blood, and TCR repertoires in tissue likely differ from TCR repertoires in blood. Pairwise subsampling indicated that sequencing depth was expected to affect the degree of clonotype sharing among donors. About 5% of naive CD4, 3.5% of naive CD8, approximately 2.2% of memory CD4, and less than 0.45% of memory CD8 clonotypes were shared across several donors. Naive subsets generally had larger estimated clonotype richness than memory subsets did. The genetic and exposure-history diversity represented was limited by the small number of donors. Incomplete sequencing was indicated by rarefaction of sorted-subset datasets, despite the large sequencing depth. Clonotypes shared by all four sorted-subset donors showed higher generation probabilities than non-shared clonotypes.

TCR CDR3 regions were amplified from genomic DNA by multiplex PCR using the deep immunoSEQ assay. Genomic DNA extracted from each cell subset was distributed evenly over all wells of several immunoSEQ 96-well plates, and each plate served as one replicate. For sorted subsets, around 200 ng genomic DNA, equal to approximately 30,000 T cell genomes, was loaded into each replicate PCR. Purified libraries were measured with a Qubit 3.0 fluorometer, size-checked on a Bioanalyzer 2100, and measured again with the KAPA Library Quantification kit. Every immunoSEQ 96-well plate was sequenced on a dedicated single-read 150-cycle Illumina NextSeq 550 flow cell. On the study's bioinformatics: Because only junctional sequences without quality scores were contained in the immunoSEQ output, filtering matching that applied to full-length reads could not be performed. Sequences were annotated with PyIR, a Python wrapper for IgBLAST v1.9, using IMGT germline references to assign V/J genes and CDR3. Any read was removed if the V/J assignment was weak (E-value above 1e-6), the CDR3 was missing, or the read contained stop codons, out-of-frame junctions, or ambiguous translated residues. V3J clonotypes were defined as sequences sharing the same inferred V gene, J gene, and CDR3 amino acid sequence. Percentage overlap between repertoires was calculated by dividing the number of shared unique clonotypes by the size of the smaller repertoire. Richness of each repertoire was evaluated using RTK rarefaction, the Chao1 estimator, and Recon v2.1 estimates of unobserved clonotypes. Generation probabilities for all TCRbeta clonotypes obtained by the gDNA method from a handful of donors were computed using OLGA. Sourced from immuneACCESS, this table was stored by TCRdb with only in-frame sequences that have V and J called. A share of the clones is absent; for the studies checked, an unresolved V gene accounts for under half, and the remainder has no known explanation. From that table come the V and J calls and clone size; the DNA was used to work out D and trimming. The sample yields 950,000 to 1,100,000 clones; about 80% were counted once. 0.61% of the sample is in the top ten clones.

Note on this clone: There is no known antigen for this receptor. Base qualities are not recorded, but no much larger clone differs from it by a single base.

Healthy HIV-negative adults with no recently reported acute infections or vaccinations were included as donors. Every donor was a Caucasian adult residing in Nashville, Tennessee, USA. CD4+ T cells were enriched by magnetic negative selection, after which naive cells were positively selected on CD45RA and the negative fraction was taken as the memory subset. After blood collection by leukapheresis, PBMCs were isolated using Ficoll-Histopaque density gradient centrifugation and then cryopreserved in the vapor phase of liquid nitrogen. Purity and quantity of every magnetically sorted T cell population were checked by analytical flow cytometry. Genomic DNA was isolated from each sorted fraction and quantified by UV absorbance on a Nanodrop 2000c. What was sequenced was memory CD4+ T cells from PBMCs. According to the study, the label for this sample's cell subset or site signals: CD45RA-negative fraction. The TCR was taken from a man between 18 and 29 years old in good health. Some clones in this sample may be carry-over from other donors' samples.

The nucleotide sequence is given as TGTGCCAGCACCGGGACTAGCGGGAGAAACACCGGGGAGCTGTTTTTT. This codes for CASTGTSGRNTGELFF. The sequence joins TRBV5-4 to TRBJ2-2, with 14 bases aligning to TRBD2. Sequences SGHNT (CDR1) and YYREEE (CDR2) are obtained from the germline V gene (reference sequence). There are 16 amino acids in the CDR3, from cysteine to phenylalanine inclusive. The read is trimmed to its CDR3 DNA, 48 bases read in frame from base 1. V ends up 6 bases short and J 2 bases short, with an unmatched junction base count of 3.